What follows is one TCR beta chain and its context. Its antigen is as yet unknown. Blood specimens came from baseline, cycle 4 day 1, and cycle 7 day 1. This record belongs to a study of OX40 agonist ivuxolimab in advanced cancers. Study-wide context: The dose-escalation cohort had hepatocellular carcinoma, melanoma, renal cell or head and neck cancer. Three patients, one with hepatocellular carcinoma and two with cutaneous melanoma, responded partially. Points from the study as a whole: In CD8+ T cells, expanded clones were on average more numerous than in CD4+.

Profiled with immunoSEQ multiplex PCR; TCRdb holds only in-frame clones, not every one. The data contain approximately 21,000 clones, about 70% of them seen just once; the ten biggest clones take up roughly 32%. The CDR3 has 14 residues. Germline CDR1 reads SGDLS; CDR2 reads YYNGEE. The V segment lost 4 bases and the J segment 5 bases; nucleotides outside the gene matches: 7. The sample in question was CD4+ or CD8+ T cells sorted from blood, obtained in a trial of the OX40 agonist ivuxolimab. The V and J genes are TRBV9 and TRBJ2-7; 9 bases agree with TRBD1. The TCR comes from an adult with an advanced solid tumor such as melanoma, head and neck, liver or kidney cancer. The CDR3 reads CASSPGTGLDEQYF. The CDR3 DNA sequence: TGTGCCAGCAGCCCAGGGACAGGGCTGGACGAGCAGTACTTC.